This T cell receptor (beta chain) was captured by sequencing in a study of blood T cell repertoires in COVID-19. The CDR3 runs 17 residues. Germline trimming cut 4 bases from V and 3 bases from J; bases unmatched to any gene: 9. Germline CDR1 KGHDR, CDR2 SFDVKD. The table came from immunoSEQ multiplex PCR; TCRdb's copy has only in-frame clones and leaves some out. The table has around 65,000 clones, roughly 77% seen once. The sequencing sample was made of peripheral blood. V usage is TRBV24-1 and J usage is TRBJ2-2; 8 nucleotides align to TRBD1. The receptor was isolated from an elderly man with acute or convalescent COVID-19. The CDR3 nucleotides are TGTGCCACCAGTGACGCAAGCAGGGGGCTCGACACCGGGGAGCTGTTTTTT. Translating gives CATSDASRGLDTGELFF.